This TCR beta chain was found in a study of blood T cell repertoires in COVID-19. Study summary: The United States, Italy and Spain supplied acute and convalescent COVID-19 samples.

In the original analysis: Researchers report that nucleated cell counts were estimated from reference gene primer amplification. The protocol was immunoSEQ multiplex PCR, while the TCRdb copy is restricted to in-frame clones and leaves out a portion. The V and J calls and the clone size are those of that table, but D and trimming were determined from the DNA. This repertoire shows tens of thousands of clones, about 80% found once; its top ten account for about 10%. The germline CDR1 and CDR2 sequences are SNHLY and FYNNEI. V was clipped by 11 bases and J by 5 bases; unmatched bases: 8. The CDR3 totals 13 residues.

The origin of this receptor is a man aged 50 to 60 with COVID-19, enrolled during active disease. This chain links TRBV2 with TRBJ2-1; TRBD2 agrees at 8 bases. Input material: peripheral blood. CDR3 coding DNA: TGTGCCGGATCCCGGACTAGCAACAATGAGCAGTTCTTC. Translating it yields CAGSRTSNNEQFF. The full variable domain, with the rest looked up from reference TRBV2 and TRBJ2-1, is EPEVTQTPSHQVTQMGQEVILRCVPISNHLYFYWYRQILGQKVEFLVSFYNNEISEKSEIFDDQFSVERPDGSNFTLKIRSTKLEDSAMYFCAGSRTSNNEQFFGPGTRLTVL.